The clone carrying this T cell receptor (beta chain) was counted a single time. Its antigen is undetermined. Researchers report immunoSEQ v3.0 was run at survey level. Clones were sequenced by immunoSEQ multiplex PCR, and TCRdb holds only the in-frame ones, with some missing. The table lists roughly 36,000 clones, 80% to 90% of them singletons. This record comes from a study of long-term antiretroviral therapy in people with HIV. Overall study results and limits: Whereas controls had wider CDR3 length ranges, HIV repertoires had narrower ones.

Donors needed at least one pre-ART PBMC sample plus at least two post-ART samples. This CDR3 comprises 17 residues. The J segment lost 5 bases and the V segment lost 1 base, leaving 9 bases of the junction unmatched. The germline V gene has CDR1 MNHEY and CDR2 SMNVEV (reference sequence). The receptor was derived from a man younger than 35 with HIV. The sample in question was unsorted PBMCs, obtained 0.4 years before starting antiretroviral therapy. The chain combines TRBV27 with TRBJ2-3, with 10 positions matching TRBD1. The CDR3: CASSLWGGTGVRDTQYF. The CDR3 DNA reads as TGTGCCAGCAGTTTATGGGGTGGGACAGGGGTTCGAGATACGCAGTATTTT.